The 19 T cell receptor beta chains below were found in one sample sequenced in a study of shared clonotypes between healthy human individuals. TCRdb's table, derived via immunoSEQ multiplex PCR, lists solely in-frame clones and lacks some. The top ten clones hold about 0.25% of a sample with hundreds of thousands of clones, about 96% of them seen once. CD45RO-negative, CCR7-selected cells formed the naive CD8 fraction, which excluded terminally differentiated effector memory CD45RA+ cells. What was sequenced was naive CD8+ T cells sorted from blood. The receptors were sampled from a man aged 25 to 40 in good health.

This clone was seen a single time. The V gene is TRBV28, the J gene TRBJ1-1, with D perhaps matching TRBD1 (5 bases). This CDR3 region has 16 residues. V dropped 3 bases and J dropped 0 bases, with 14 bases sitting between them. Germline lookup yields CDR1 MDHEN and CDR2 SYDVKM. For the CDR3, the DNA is TGTGCCAGCAGTTTTCCGGCAGGGACCATGAACACTGAAGCTTTCTTT. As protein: CASSFPAGTMNTEAFF.

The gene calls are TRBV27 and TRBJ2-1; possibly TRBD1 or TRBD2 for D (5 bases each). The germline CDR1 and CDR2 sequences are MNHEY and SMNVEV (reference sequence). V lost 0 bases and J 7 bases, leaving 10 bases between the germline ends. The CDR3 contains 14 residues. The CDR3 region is CASSLSGTGNEQFF. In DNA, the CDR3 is TGTGCCAGCAGTTTATCTGGGACGGGTAATGAGCAGTTCTTC.

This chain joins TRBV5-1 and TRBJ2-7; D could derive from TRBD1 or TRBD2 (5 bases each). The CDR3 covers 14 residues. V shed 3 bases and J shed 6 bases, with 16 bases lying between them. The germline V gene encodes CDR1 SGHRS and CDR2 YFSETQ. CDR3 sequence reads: CASSSGDAPSEQYF. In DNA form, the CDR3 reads TGCGCCAGCAGCTCTGGGGACGCTCCCTCCGAGCAGTACTTC.

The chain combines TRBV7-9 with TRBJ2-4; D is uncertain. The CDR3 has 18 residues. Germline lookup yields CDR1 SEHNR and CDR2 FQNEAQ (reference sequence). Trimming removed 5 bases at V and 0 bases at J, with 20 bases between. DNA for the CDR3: TGTGCCAGCAGCCCACGTACAGAAACATTATTAGCCAAAAACATTCAGTACTTC. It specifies CASSPRTETLLAKNIQYF.

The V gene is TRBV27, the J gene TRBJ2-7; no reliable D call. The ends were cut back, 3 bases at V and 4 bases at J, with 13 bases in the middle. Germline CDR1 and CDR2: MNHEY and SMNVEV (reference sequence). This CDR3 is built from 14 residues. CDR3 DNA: TGTGCCAGCAGTTTCGGCCAGTTTGGGTACGAGCAGTACTTC. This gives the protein CASSFGQFGYEQYF.

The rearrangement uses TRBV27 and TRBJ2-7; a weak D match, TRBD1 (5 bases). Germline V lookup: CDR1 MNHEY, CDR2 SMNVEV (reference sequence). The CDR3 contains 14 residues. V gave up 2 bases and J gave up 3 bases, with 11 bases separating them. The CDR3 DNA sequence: TGTGCCAGCAGTTTAATGGCAGGGTTCTACGAGCAGTACTTC. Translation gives CASSLMAGFYEQYF.

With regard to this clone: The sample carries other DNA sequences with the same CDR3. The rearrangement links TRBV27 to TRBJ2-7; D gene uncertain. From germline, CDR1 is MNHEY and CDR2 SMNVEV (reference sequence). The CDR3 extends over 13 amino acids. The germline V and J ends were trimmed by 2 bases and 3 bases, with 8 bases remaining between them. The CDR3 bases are TGTGCCAGCAGTTTAAGTCGACTCTACGAGCAGTACTTC. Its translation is CASSLSRLYEQYF.

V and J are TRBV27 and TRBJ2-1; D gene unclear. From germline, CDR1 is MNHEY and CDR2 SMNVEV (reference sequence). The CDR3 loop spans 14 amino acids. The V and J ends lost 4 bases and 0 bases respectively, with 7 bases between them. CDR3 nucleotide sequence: TGTGCCAGCAGTTACGTAAGCTCCTACAATGAGCAGTTCTTC. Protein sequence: CASSYVSSYNEQFF.

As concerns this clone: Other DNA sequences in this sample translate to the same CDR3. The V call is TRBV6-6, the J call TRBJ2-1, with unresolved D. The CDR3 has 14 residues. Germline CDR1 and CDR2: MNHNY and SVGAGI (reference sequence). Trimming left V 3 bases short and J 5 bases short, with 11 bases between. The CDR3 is CASSYGFANNEQFF. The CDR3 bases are TGTGCCAGCAGTTATGGGTTTGCCAACAATGAGCAGTTCTTC.

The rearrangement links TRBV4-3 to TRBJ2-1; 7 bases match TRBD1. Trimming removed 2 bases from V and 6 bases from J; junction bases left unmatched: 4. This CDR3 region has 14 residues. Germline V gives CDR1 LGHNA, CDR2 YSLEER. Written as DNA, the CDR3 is TGCGCCAGCAGCCAATTTGCAGGGGGCAATGAGCAGTTCTTC. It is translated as CASSQFAGGNEQFF.

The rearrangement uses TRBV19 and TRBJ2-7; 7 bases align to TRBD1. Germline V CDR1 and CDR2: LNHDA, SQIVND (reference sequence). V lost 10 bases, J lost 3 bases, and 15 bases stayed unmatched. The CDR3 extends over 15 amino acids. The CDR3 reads CATTPTGTAHYEQYF. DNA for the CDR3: TGTGCCACCACCCCGACCGGGACAGCACACTACGAGCAGTACTTC.

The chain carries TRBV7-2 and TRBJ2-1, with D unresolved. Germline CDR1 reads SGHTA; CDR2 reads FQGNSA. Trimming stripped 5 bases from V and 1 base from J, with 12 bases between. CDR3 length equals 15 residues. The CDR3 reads CASSPDGLSYNEQFF. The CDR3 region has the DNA TGTGCCAGCAGCCCTGATGGGCTTTCCTACAATGAGCAGTTCTTC.

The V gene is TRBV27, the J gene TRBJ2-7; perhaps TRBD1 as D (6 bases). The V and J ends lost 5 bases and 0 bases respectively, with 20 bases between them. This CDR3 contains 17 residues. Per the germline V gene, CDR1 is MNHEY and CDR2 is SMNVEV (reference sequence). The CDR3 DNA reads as TGTGCCAGCAGTCACACCCCCTTGGGACAAGCCTCCTACGAGCAGTACTTC. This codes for CASSHTPLGQASYEQYF.

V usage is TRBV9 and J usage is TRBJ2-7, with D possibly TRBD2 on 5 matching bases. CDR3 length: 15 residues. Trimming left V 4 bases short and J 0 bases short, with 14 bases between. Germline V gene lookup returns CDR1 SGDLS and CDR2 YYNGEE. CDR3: CASSTGMGNSYEQYF. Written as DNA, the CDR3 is TGTGCCAGCAGCACGGGAATGGGGAACTCCTACGAGCAGTACTTC.

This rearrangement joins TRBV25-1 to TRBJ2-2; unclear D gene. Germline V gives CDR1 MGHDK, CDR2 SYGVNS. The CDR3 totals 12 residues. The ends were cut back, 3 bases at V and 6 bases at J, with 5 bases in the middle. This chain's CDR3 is CASSDRPGELFF. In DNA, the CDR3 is TGTGCCAGCAGTGATCGCCCCGGGGAGCTGTTTTTT.

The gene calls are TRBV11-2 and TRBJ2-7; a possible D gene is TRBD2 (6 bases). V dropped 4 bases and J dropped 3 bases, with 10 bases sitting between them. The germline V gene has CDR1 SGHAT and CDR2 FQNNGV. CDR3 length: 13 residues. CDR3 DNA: TGTGCCAGCAGCTCCTTCGGGAGCTACGAGCAGTACTTC. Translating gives CASSSFGSYEQYF.

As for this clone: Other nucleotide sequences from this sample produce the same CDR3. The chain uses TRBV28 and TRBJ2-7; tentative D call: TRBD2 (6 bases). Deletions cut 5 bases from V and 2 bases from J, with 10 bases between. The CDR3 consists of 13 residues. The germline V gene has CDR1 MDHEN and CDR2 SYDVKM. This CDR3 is CASSSGLTYEQYF. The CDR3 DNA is TGTGCCAGCAGTAGCGGGTTGACCTACGAGCAGTACTTC.

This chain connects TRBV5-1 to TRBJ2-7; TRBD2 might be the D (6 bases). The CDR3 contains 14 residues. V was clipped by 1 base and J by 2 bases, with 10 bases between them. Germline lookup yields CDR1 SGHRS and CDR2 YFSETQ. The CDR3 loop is CASSLRGTPYEQYF. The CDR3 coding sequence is TGCGCCAGCAGCTTGCGGGGGACCCCCTACGAGCAGTACTTC.

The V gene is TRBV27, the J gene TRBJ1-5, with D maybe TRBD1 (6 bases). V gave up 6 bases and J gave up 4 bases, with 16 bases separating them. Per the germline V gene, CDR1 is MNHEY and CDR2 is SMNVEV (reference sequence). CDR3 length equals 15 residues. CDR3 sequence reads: CASSFGNRENQPQHF. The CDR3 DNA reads TGTGCCAGCAGCTTCGGGAACAGGGAAAATCAGCCCCAGCATTTT.